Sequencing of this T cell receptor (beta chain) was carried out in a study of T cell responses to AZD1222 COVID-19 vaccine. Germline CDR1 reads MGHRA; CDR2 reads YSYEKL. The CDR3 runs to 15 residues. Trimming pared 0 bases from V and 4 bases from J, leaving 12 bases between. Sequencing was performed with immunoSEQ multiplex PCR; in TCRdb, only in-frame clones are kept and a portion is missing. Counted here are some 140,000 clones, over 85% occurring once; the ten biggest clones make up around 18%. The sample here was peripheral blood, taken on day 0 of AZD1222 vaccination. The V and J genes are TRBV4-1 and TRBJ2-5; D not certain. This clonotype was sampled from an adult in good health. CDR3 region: CASSQDVGRGETQYF. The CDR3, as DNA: TGCGCCAGCAGCCAAGATGTAGGCCGTGGAGAGACCCAGTACTTC.